The T cell receptor beta chain described here comes from a study of blood T cell repertoires in COVID-19. Original analysis: Scientists estimated how many nucleated cells there were by amplifying reference gene primers. Data came from immunoSEQ multiplex PCR; TCRdb stores just in-frame clones and leaves some out. Clone size and V and J calls were adopted from that table, with D and trimming inferred from the DNA. This table holds about 170,000 clones, around 89% found once. Self-reported history from a screening survey and questionnaire set each donor's cohort. Germline CDR1 reads LNHNV; CDR2 reads YYDKDF (reference sequence). The V segment lost 1 base and the J segment 8 bases; nucleotides outside the gene matches: 13. This CDR3 is built from 17 residues.

Material: PBMCs or T cells enriched from blood (not recorded which). This TCR was recovered from a woman between 18 and 30 years old who had recovered from COVID-19. The J gene is TRBJ2-1, the V gene TRBV15; 8 bases are a match to TRBD1. The CDR3 DNA reads TGTGCCACCAGCAGAGTAGTGGGGGCAGGGGGCGGCCATGAGCAGTTCTTC. Amino acid sequence: CATSRVVGAGGGHEQFF.